This is a list of T cell receptor beta chains from one sample in a study of blood T cell repertoires in COVID-19. The protocol was immunoSEQ multiplex PCR, while the TCRdb copy is restricted to in-frame clones and leaves out a portion. The sample has some 240,000 clones, 80% to 90% seen once. Input material: PBMCs or T cells enriched from blood (not recorded which). The receptors come from a woman aged 40 to 50 who had been exposed to COVID-19. The CDR3 runs from the conserved cysteine through the conserved F or W. The D gene is left open where the match is weak. Not every row has a clone size; where given, it reads once, few, many or a size class.

j_call | clone_size | d_call | cdr3_length | v_call | cdr3_nt | cdr3_aa
TRBJ1-2 | . | TRBD1 | 15 | TRBV14 | TGTGCCAGCAGCCTTACCCGGACAGGGATGTATGGCTACACCTTC | CASSLTRTGMYGYTF
TRBJ2-1 | . | . | 12 | TRBV24-1 | TGTGCCACCAGTGATTCCCCCAGTGAGCAGTTCTTC | CATSDSPSEQFF
TRBJ1-5 | . | . | 17 | TRBV13 | TGTGCCAGCAGCCTACATGCCCGGACAGTTAGCAATCAGCCCCAGCATTTT | CASSLHARTVSNQPQHF
TRBJ1-3 | . | . | 14 | TRBV6-5 | TGTGCCAGCAGTCCATACTCTTCTGGAAACACCATATATTTT | CASSPYSSGNTIYF
TRBJ1-4 | . | . | 16 | TRBV4-3 | TGCGCCAGCAGCCAATCACCGCTGGACAGCGAACAGAAACTGTTTTTT | CASSQSPLDSEQKLFF
TRBJ1-5 | . | . | 15 | TRBV7-2 | TGTGCCAGCAGCTTACGGGGACTTGGCAATCAGCCCCAGCATTTT | CASSLRGLGNQPQHF
TRBJ2-3 | . | . | 17 | TRBV9 | TGTGCCAGCAGCGTAGAAAGCGGGCGCCGCTACACAGATACGCAGTATTTT | CASSVESGRRYTDTQYF
TRBJ1-2 | . | . | 14 | TRBV11-2 | TGTGCCAGCAGCTTAGAGGCAGGCAGCTATGGCTACACCTTC | CASSLEAGSYGYTF
TRBJ2-5 | . | . | 15 | TRBV11-2 | TGTGCCAGCAGCTTAGATACGTCGGGGAGGGAGACCCAGTACTTC | CASSLDTSGRETQYF
TRBJ1-5 | . | TRBD1 | 14 | TRBV4-1 | TGCGCCAGCAGCCAGGGACAGATCAATCAGCCCCAGCATTTT | CASSQGQINQPQHF
TRBJ1-3 | . | . | 15 | TRBV11-1 | TGTGCCAGCAGCGCAACAGTCCGCTCTGGAAACACCATATATTTT | CASSATVRSGNTIYF
TRBJ1-2 | . | . | 12 | TRBV28 | TGTGCCAGCCGAGTTTCGGACTATGGCTACACCTTC | CASRVSDYGYTF
TRBJ1-5 | . | . | 12 | TRBV19 | TGTGCCAGTAGTACTTCCAATCAGCCCCAGCATTTT | CASSTSNQPQHF
TRBJ1-1 | once | . | 17 | TRBV4-3 | TGCGCCAGCAGCGAAATGCCCCAGGGACAAATGAACACTGAAGCTTTCTTT | CASSEMPQGQMNTEAFF